The source of this T cell receptor (beta chain) is a study of CD8+ T cells in alopecia areata. Study overall: Treated patients swallowed 5 to 10 mg of oral tofacitinib twice daily.

The treatment: oral pan-JAK inhibitor, 5-10 mg twice daily. Extraction and reverse transcription of RNA yielded cDNA as the sequencing template. Here immunoSEQ multiplex PCR was the method, and the copy in TCRdb shows in-frame clones only, minus some. The sample gives some 150,000 clones, 86% of which show up once; roughly an eighth is in the top ten. The CDR3 runs to 16 residues. V was shortened by 1 base and J by 1 base, with 13 bases between the two germline ends. From germline, CDR1 is SGDLS and CDR2 YYNGEE. The V call is TRBV9, the J call TRBJ2-3, with D perhaps matching TRBD2 (6 bases). This sequence originates from a human donor with alopecia areata. Source: CD8+ T cells sorted from blood, taken at week 4, from a patient treated with tofacitinib. The CDR3 nucleotides are TGTGCCAGCAGCGTAAATTGGGGGACTGGCACAGATACGCAGTATTTT. This gives the protein CASSVNWGTGTDTQYF.